One sample yielded the 4 T cell receptor beta chains listed below, sequenced in a study of spatial heterogeneity in lung cancer (dated by TCRdb to the late 2010s). What this sample's time point label stands for: sample taken at primary tumor resection. Libraries were made using 5' RACE. For sequencing, a NextSeq 500 was employed. TCRdb cleaned the public reads at Q25 with fastp, built clones with MiXCR and kept in-frame beta chains. Each record represents a unique CDR3 protein, reported with the most common genes and DNA among its rows. Counted in this sample were 39,000 or so distinct CDR3 sequences; 7.5% of them appeared once. The ten biggest clones cover roughly 28% of the sample. The sequencing here drew on PBMCs, taken at surgery. The receptors stem from a male donor with early-stage non-small cell lung cancer.

This clonotype was seen ten or more times. The chain carries TRBV7-6 and TRBJ2-5, with 11 bases matching TRBD2. After removal of 4 bases from V and 3 bases from J, the junction contained 7 bases not matched to a gene. This CDR3 spans 16 amino acids. Germline CDR1 and CDR2: SGHVS and FNYEAQ. The CDR3 reads CASSSLAGATKETQYF. CDR3 coding DNA: TGTGCCAGCAGCTCACTAGCGGGGGCGACTAAAGAGACCCAGTACTTC.

In this sample, this clonotype turned up many times. This rearrangement joins TRBV2 to TRBJ2-3, with 10 positions matching TRBD1. After removal of 8 bases from V and 3 bases from J, the junction contained 14 bases not matched to a gene. The CDR3 is made up of 17 amino acids. Germline-derived CDR1 and CDR2 are SNHLY and FYNNEI. The CDR3 spells CASYTPIDRGRTDTQYF. Written as DNA, the CDR3 is TGTGCCAGCTACACACCGATCGACAGGGGGCGGACAGATACGCAGTATTTT.

This clonotype was seen a few times. The chain carries TRBV9 and TRBJ2-1; D remains ambiguous. The CDR3 totals 14 residues. Per the germline V gene, CDR1 is SGDLS and CDR2 is YYNGEE. V lost 1 base and J lost 7, with 12 bases in between. The DNA for the CDR3 is TGTGCCAGCAGCGTAACCCCCTCCGATAATGAGCAGTTCTTC. Translation gives CASSVTPSDNEQFF.

This clonotype came up many times. The chain couples TRBV7-9 to TRBJ1-2, with 9 bases matching TRBD1. Germline loops: CDR1 SEHNR, CDR2 FQNEAQ (reference sequence). Unmatched junction bases numbered 6, after V lost 5 bases and J lost 2 bases. The CDR3 loop spans 15 amino acids. In nucleotides, the CDR3 is TGTGCCAGCAGCACCAACAGGGGGCTAAACTATGGCTACACCTTC. This sequence encodes CASSTNRGLNYGYTF.